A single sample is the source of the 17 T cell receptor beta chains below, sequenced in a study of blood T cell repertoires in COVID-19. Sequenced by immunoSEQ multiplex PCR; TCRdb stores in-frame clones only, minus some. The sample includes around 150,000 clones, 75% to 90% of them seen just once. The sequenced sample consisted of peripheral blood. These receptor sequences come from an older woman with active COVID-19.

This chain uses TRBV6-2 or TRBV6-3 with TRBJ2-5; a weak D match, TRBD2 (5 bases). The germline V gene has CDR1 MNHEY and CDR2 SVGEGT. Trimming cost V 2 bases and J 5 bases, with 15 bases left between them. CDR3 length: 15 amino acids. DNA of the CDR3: TGTGCCAGCAGTTACGCTACAAGGAGAGGGGAGACCCAGTACTTC. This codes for CASSYATRRGETQYF.

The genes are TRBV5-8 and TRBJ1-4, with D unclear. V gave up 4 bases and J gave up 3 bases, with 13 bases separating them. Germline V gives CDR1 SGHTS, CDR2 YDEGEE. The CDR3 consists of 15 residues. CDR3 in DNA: TGTGCCAGCAGCAGAGATCTTGCGGCTAATGAAAAACTGTTTTTT. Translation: CASSRDLAANEKLFF.

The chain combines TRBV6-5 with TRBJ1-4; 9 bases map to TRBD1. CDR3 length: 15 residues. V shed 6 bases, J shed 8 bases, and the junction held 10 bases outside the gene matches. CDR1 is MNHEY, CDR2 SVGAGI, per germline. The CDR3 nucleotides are TGTGCCAGCAGAAAGGGACAGGGAGTCGGAGAAAAACTGTTTTTT. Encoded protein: CASRKGQGVGEKLFF.

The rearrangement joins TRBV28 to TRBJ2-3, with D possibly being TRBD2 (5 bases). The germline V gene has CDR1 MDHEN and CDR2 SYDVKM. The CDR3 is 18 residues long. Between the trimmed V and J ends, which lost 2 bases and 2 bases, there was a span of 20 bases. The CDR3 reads CASSLTLFGLFDTDTQYF. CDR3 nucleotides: TGTGCCAGCAGTTTAACTCTTTTCGGACTTTTCGACACAGATACGCAGTATTTT.

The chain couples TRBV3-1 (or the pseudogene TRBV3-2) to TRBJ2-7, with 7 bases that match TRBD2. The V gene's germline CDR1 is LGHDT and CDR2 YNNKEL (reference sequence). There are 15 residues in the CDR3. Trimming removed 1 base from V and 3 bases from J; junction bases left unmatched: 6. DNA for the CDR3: TGTGCCAGCAGCCAAGCCCCGCGGGGGATCTACGAGCAGTACTTC. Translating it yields CASSQAPRGIYEQYF.

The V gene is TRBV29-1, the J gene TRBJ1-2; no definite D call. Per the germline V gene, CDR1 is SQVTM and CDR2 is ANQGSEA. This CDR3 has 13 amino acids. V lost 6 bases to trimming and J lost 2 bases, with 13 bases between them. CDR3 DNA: TGCAGCGTCCCCGGGGAGCCGAACTATGGCTACACCTTC. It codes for CSVPGEPNYGYTF.

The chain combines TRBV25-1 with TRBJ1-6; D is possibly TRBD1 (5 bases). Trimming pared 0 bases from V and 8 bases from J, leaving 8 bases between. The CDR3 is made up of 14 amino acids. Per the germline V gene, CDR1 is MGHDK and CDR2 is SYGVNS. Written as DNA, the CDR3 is TGTGCCAGCAGTGAATATGCGACAGATTCACCCCTCCACTTT. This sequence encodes CASSEYATDSPLHF.

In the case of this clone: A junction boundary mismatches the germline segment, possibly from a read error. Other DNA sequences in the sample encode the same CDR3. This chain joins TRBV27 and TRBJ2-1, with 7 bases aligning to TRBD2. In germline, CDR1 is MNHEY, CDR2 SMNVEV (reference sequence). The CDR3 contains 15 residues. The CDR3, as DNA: TGTGCTAGCAGCTCCGGGACTATGCCTAACAATGAGCAGTTCTTC. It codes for CASSSGTMPNNEQFF.

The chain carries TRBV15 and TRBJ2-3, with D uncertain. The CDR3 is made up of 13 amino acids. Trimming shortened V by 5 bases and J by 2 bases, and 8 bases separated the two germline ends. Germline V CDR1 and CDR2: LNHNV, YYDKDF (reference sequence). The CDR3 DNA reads TGTGCCACCAGCCCTCTGTCCACAGATACGCAGTATTTT. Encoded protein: CATSPLSTDTQYF.

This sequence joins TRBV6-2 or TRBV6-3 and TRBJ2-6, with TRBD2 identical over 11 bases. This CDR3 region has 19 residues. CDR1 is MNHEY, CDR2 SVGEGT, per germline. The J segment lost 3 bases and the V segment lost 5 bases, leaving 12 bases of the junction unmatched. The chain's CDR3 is CASSTRGSGRASGANVLTF. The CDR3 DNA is TGTGCCAGCAGTACCCGGGGTAGCGGGAGGGCCAGTGGGGCCAACGTCCTGACTTTC.

The CDR3 spells CASSPGQISYEQYF. For the CDR3, the DNA is TGTGCCAGCAGCCCGGGACAGATCTCCTACGAGCAGTACTTC. V usage is TRBV6-5 and J usage is TRBJ2-7; 7 positions agree with TRBD1. The ends lost 6 bases at V and 0 bases at J; junction bases unmatched: 5. The CDR3 sequence is 14 residues long. Germline V gives CDR1 MNHEY, CDR2 SVGAGI.

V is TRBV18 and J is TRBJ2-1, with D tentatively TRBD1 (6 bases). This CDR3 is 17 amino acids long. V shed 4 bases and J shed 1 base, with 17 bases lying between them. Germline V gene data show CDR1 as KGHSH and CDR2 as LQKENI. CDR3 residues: CASSRPSNRVSYNEQFF. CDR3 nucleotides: TGTGCCAGCTCACGCCCCTCCAACAGGGTTTCCTACAATGAGCAGTTCTTC.

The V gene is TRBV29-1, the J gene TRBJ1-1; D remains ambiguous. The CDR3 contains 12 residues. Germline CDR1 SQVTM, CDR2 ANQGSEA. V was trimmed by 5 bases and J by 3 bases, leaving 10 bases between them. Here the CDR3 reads CSVIHRDTEAFF. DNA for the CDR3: TGCAGCGTTATCCATCGGGACACTGAAGCTTTCTTT.

CDR3 sequence: CATSAAAGSSYNEQFF. The CDR3 DNA sequence: TGCGCCACAAGTGCGGCCGCGGGCAGCTCCTACAATGAGCAGTTCTTC. The chain combines TRBV10-2 with TRBJ2-1; D may be TRBD2 (5 bases). The length of the CDR3 is 16 residues. Germline CDR1 reads WSHSY; CDR2 reads SAAADI. Trimming removed 10 bases at V and 0 bases at J, with 19 bases between.

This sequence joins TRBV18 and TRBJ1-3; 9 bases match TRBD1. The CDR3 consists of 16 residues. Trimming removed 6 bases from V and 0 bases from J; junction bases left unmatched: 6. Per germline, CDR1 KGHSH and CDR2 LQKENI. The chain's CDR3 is CASSQQGAHSGNTIYF. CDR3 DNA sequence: TGTGCCAGCTCCCAACAGGGGGCTCACTCTGGAAACACCATATATTTT. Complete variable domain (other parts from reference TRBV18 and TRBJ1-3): NAGVMQNPRHLVRRRGQEARLRCSPMKGHSHVYWYRQLPEEGLKFMVYLQKENIIDESGMPKERFSAEFPKEGPSILRIQQVVRGDSAAYFCASSQQGAHSGNTIYFGEGSWLTVV.

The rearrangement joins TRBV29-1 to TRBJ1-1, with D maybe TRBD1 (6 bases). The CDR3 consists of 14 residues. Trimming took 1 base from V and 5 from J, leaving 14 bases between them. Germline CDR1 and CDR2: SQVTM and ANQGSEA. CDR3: CSVEVAGEGTEAFF. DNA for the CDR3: TGCAGCGTTGAAGTGGCAGGGGAGGGGACTGAAGCTTTCTTT. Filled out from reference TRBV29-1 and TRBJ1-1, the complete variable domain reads SAVISQKPSRDICQRGTSLTIQCQVDSQVTMMFWYRQQPGQSLTLIATANQGSEATYESGFVIDKFPISRPNLTFSTLTVSNMSPEDSSIYLCSVEVAGEGTEAFFGQGTRLTVV.

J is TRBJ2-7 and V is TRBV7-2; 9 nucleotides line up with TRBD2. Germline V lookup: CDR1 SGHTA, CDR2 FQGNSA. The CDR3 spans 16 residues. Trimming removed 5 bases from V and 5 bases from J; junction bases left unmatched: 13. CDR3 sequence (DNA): TGTGCCAGCAGCCCAATAGCGGGAGTCCCAGGGGACGAGCAGTACTTC. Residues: CASSPIAGVPGDEQYF. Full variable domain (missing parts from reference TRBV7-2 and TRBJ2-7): GAGVSQSPSNKVTEKGKDVELRCDPISGHTALYWYRQSLGQGLEFLIYFQGNSAPDKSGLPSDRFSAERTGGSVSTLTIQRTQQEDSAVYLCASSPIAGVPGDEQYFGPGTRLTVT.